Here is one T cell receptor (beta chain) with its context. The CDR3 extends over 16 amino acids. V shed 5 bases and J 4 bases; nucleotides not matched to a gene: 11. Germline CDR1 SGHTA, CDR2 FQGNSA. This sample was taken from a study of T-cell reconstitution after alpha-beta-depleted transplantation in children. A library of TCRbeta sequences, prepared with unique molecular identifiers, was generated. MiXCR was run by TCRdb on the PCR reads, yielding one entry per CDR3 protein. The table lists about 370,000 distinct CDR3 sequences, around 21% of them singletons. The receptor was isolated from a human donor who donated a stem cell graft to a child with acute myeloid leukemia. The chain employs TRBV7-2 and TRBJ2-1; TRBD2 matches at 7 bases. The material was PBMCs from the stem cell graft donor, obtained from the stem cell graft. CDR3 sequence reads: CASSGSVAGAYNEQFF. The CDR3 DNA sequence: TGTGCCAGCAGCGGTTCGGTGGCGGGAGCTTACAATGAGCAGTTCTTC.